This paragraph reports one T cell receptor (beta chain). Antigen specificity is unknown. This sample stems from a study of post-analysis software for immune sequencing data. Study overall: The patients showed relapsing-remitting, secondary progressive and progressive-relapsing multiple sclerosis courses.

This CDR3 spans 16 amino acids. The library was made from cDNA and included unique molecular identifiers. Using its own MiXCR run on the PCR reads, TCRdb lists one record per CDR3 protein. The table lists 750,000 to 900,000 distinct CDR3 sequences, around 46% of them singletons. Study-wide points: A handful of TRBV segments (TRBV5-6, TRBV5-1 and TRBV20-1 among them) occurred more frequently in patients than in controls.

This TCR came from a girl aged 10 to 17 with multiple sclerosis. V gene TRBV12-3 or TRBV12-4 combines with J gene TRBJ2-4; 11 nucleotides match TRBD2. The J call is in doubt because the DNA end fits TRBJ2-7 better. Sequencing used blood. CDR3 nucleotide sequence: TGTGCCAGCAGTCGTAGCGGGAGGGCCTGGGGAGGCGAGCAGTACTTC. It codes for CASSRSGRAWGGEQYF.